The 18 T cell receptor beta chains below all came from one sample that was sequenced in a study of shared clonotypes between healthy human individuals. Clones were sequenced by immunoSEQ multiplex PCR, and TCRdb holds only the in-frame ones, with some missing. Counted here are over a million clones, more than 75% occurring once; the ten biggest clones make up under 0.65%. Material: memory CD4+ T cells from PBMCs. Subset specified: CD45RA-negative fraction. The receptors shown here come from a young man in good health. Some clones in this sample may be carry-over from other donors' samples.

CDR3 region: CASALKSLDTEAFF. The CDR3 DNA reads TGTGCCAGCGCCCTAAAGAGCCTGGACACTGAAGCTTTCTTT. V gene TRBV18 combines with J gene TRBJ1-1, with no clear D. Germline V CDR1 and CDR2: KGHSH, LQKENI. This CDR3 comprises 14 residues. The V end lost 8 bases, the J end lost 3 bases, and 16 bases lay between the germline ends.

This chain connects TRBV29-1 to TRBJ2-5; possible D gene TRBD1, 6 bases. Trimming pared 6 bases from V and 1 base from J, leaving 15 bases between. The CDR3 loop spans 14 amino acids. The V gene's germline CDR1 is SQVTM and CDR2 ANQGSEA. The CDR3 sequence: CSVPRGTSQETQYF. The DNA of the CDR3 is TGCAGCGTCCCCCGTGGGACATCCCAAGAGACCCAGTACTTC. Full variable domain (remainder filled in from reference TRBV29-1 and TRBJ2-5): SAVISQKPSRDICQRGTSLTIQCQVDSQVTMMFWYRQQPGQSLTLIATANQGSEATYESGFVIDKFPISRPNLTFSTLTVSNMSPEDSSIYLCSVPRGTSQETQYFGPGTRLLVL.

The rearrangement links TRBV27 to TRBJ1-5, with D hard to call. Trimming removed 3 bases at V and 7 bases at J, with 4 bases between. Germline V gene sequence: CDR1 MNHEY, CDR2 SMNVEV (reference sequence). The CDR3 runs 11 residues. CDR3 DNA: TGTGCCAGCAGTTTGGGGCAGCCCCAGCATTTT. Protein sequence: CASSLGQPQHF.

V and J are TRBV7-2 and TRBJ2-7; 9 bases are a match to TRBD1. The V gene end was trimmed by 3 bases and the J gene end by 6 bases; junction bases not matched to a gene: 6. Germline V gene data show CDR1 as SGHTA and CDR2 as FQGNSA. CDR3 length equals 14 residues. CDR3 sequence (DNA): TGTGCCAGCAGCTTCGGGGACAGGGATATCGAGCAGTACTTC. Amino acids: CASSFGDRDIEQYF. Together with reference TRBV7-2 and TRBJ2-7, the CDR3 gives the full variable domain: GAGVSQSPSNKVTEKGKDVELRCDPISGHTALYWYRQSLGQGLEFLIYFQGNSAPDKSGLPSDRFSAERTGGSVSTLTIQRTQQEDSAVYLCASSFGDRDIEQYFGPGTRLTVT.

The rearrangement joins TRBV6-1 to TRBJ2-2, with D maybe TRBD2 (6 bases). CDR3 length equals 16 residues. V was pared by 4 bases and J by 5 bases, with 17 bases between. Looked up from germline, CDR1 is MNHNS and CDR2 is SASEGT. The CDR3 DNA reads as TGTGCCAGCAGTGCCCTCCATTTCCGGGGGACCGGGGAGCTGTTTTTT. This sequence encodes CASSALHFRGTGELFF.

This chain joins TRBV10-1 and TRBJ1-4; D unclear. Germline V CDR1 and CDR2: WNHNN, SYGVQD (reference sequence). V shed 8 bases and J shed 7 bases, with 14 bases lying between them. The CDR3 runs to 13 residues. The CDR3 sequence is CASLNPMREKLFF. The CDR3 DNA follows: TGCGCCAGCCTCAACCCTATGCGTGAAAAACTGTTTTTT.

This clone was seen once. The rearrangement links TRBV2 to TRBJ2-7; D remains ambiguous. Trimming took off 3 bases at V and 2 bases at J, with 20 bases between the two ends. This CDR3 is built from 17 residues. Germline V CDR1 and CDR2: SNHLY, FYNNEI. CDR3 DNA: TGTGCCAGCAGTGACTTAGTTCGACCGGAGAACCCCTACGAGCAGTACTTC. The encoded protein is CASSDLVRPENPYEQYF. The full variable domain, in which reference TRBV2 and TRBJ2-7 provide the parts outside the CDR3, is EPEVTQTPSHQVTQMGQEVILRCVPISNHLYFYWYRQILGQKVEFLVSFYNNEISEKSEIFDDQFSVERPDGSNFTLKIRSTKLEDSAMYFCASSDLVRPENPYEQYFGPGTRLTVT.

CDR3 bases: TGTGCCAGCAGCTTAGGGCTAGCGGGAGGCGCGGCCTACGAGCAGTACTTC. Translated: CASSLGLAGGAAYEQYF. The rearrangement joins TRBV11-2 to TRBJ2-7; 11 bases align to TRBD2. The length of the CDR3 is 17 residues. Looked up from germline, CDR1 is SGHAT and CDR2 is FQNNGV. Trimming took 1 base from V and 2 from J; bases not matched to a gene: 7.

This chain connects TRBV4-3 to TRBJ2-5; the match to TRBD2 covers 10 bases. V shed 1 base, J shed 7 bases, and the junction held 9 bases outside the gene matches. The CDR3 is 16 residues long. CDR1 and CDR2 from the germline V gene are LGHNA and YSLEER. The CDR3, as DNA: TGCGCCAGCAGCCAAGCGCCTAGCGGGAGCGGTGGGACCCAGTACTTC. Its protein product is CASSQAPSGSGGTQYF.

The J gene is TRBJ1-1, the V gene TRBV7-8; weak D call: TRBD1 (6 bases). V lost 8 bases, J lost 5 bases, and 12 bases lay in between. CDR1 and CDR2 (germline): SGHVS, FQNEAQ. The CDR3 covers 12 residues. CDR3 sequence: CASQLRGTEAFF. The CDR3 region has the DNA TGTGCCAGCCAATTAAGGGGGACTGAAGCTTTCTTT.

This CDR3 reads CASTLTGRYEQYF. In DNA, the CDR3 is TGTGCCAGCACCCTTACTGGACGTTACGAGCAGTACTTC. The V gene is TRBV21-1, the J gene TRBJ2-7. TRBV21-1 is deemed a pseudogene. The CDR3 runs to 13 residues.

The rearrangement joins TRBV5-1 to TRBJ2-2; no clear D gene. CDR3 length: 14 amino acids. V lost 0 bases and J 3 bases, leaving 6 bases between the germline ends. The germline V gene encodes CDR1 SGHRS and CDR2 YFSETQ. The CDR3 loop is CASSLAWDTGELFF. The CDR3, as DNA: TGCGCCAGCAGCTTGGCCTGGGACACCGGGGAGCTGTTTTTT.

The rearrangement uses TRBV27 and TRBJ2-2, with D maybe TRBD1 (6 bases). This CDR3 contains 16 residues. Germline loops: CDR1 MNHEY, CDR2 SMNVEV (reference sequence). The V gene lost 5 bases and the J gene lost 3 bases, with 16 bases spanning the gap. The CDR3 sequence: CASSPDRLSDTGELFF. The CDR3 DNA is TGTGCCAGCAGTCCCGACAGGCTCTCGGACACCGGGGAGCTGTTTTTT.

The chain uses TRBV4-1 and TRBJ2-5; 7 bases line up with TRBD2. CDR3 size: 14 residues. The V gene end was trimmed by 5 bases and the J gene end by 10 bases; junction bases not matched to a gene: 13. Per germline, CDR1 MGHRA and CDR2 YSYEKL. The CDR3 loop is CASSDPWEGPVQYF. In DNA form, the CDR3 reads TGCGCCAGCAGCGACCCTTGGGAGGGTCCCGTCCAGTACTTC.

The V call is TRBV4-1, the J call TRBJ2-5, with 8 bases fitting TRBD1. The V and J ends lost 3 bases and 5 bases, in that order; junction bases with no gene match: 11. The CDR3 spans 16 residues. Germline assignment: CDR1 MGHRA and CDR2 YSYEKL. The DNA of the CDR3 is TGCGCCAGCAGCCAGGAGACAGGGGCCAGCATTGAGACCCAGTACTTC. Encoded protein: CASSQETGASIETQYF.

The CDR3 reads CASSPGQTGYSNQPQHF. The CDR3 nucleotides read TGCGCCAGCAGCCCGGGACAGACGGGCTATAGCAATCAGCCCCAGCATTTT. The V gene is TRBV5-1, the J gene TRBJ1-5; TRBD1 aligns across 7 bases. V gave up 4 bases and J gave up 0 bases; unmatched junction bases: 10. Germline V gene sequence: CDR1 SGHRS, CDR2 YFSETQ. CDR3 length equals 17 residues.

The J gene is TRBJ2-5, the V gene TRBV18; 7 bases match TRBD1. The CDR3 runs 16 residues. Per germline, CDR1 KGHSH and CDR2 LQKENI. The J segment lost 1 base and the V segment lost 1 base, leaving 6 bases of the junction unmatched. The CDR3 protein is CASSPRQGGVQETQYF. As DNA, the CDR3 is TGTGCCAGCTCACCACGACAGGGTGGGGTCCAAGAGACCCAGTACTTC.

The chain joins TRBV9 to TRBJ2-3; no firm D call. There are 16 residues in the CDR3. Germline V lookup: CDR1 SGDLS, CDR2 YYNGEE. The V gene lost 0 bases and the J gene lost 0 bases, with 11 bases spanning the gap. Written as DNA, the CDR3 is TGTGCCAGCAGCGTAGCTTTGGCAGCTAGCACAGATACGCAGTATTTT. Its translation: CASSVALAASTDTQYF.